This entry concerns a single T cell receptor (beta chain). This specimen belongs to a study of blood T cell repertoires in COVID-19. Clones were sequenced by immunoSEQ multiplex PCR, and TCRdb holds only the in-frame ones, with some missing. This table holds approximately 200,000 clones, roughly 84% found once. Germline V gene sequence: CDR1 SGHAT, CDR2 FQDESV (reference sequence). J was trimmed by 6 bases and V by 2 bases; bases with no gene match: 2. This CDR3 comprises 14 residues. The chain joins TRBV11-1 to TRBJ2-1, with 9 bases identical to TRBD2. This clonotype was sampled from a person aged 70 to 85 with COVID-19, enrolled during active disease. Sequenced material: peripheral blood. The CDR3 DNA is TGTGCCAGCAGCTTAACTAGCGGGCCCAATGAGCAGTTCTTC. Translating it yields CASSLTSGPNEQFF.